This T cell receptor (beta chain) came from a study of OX40 agonist ivuxolimab in advanced cancers. Study in general: Eligibility admitted prior anti-PD-1, anti-PD-L1 or anti-CTLA-4 therapy; roughly 39% had some. Whole-study findings and limits: Antigen targets of the expanded peripheral T cells went undetermined.

Germline loops: CDR1 SGDLS, CDR2 YYNGEE. V lost 3 bases, J lost 5 bases, and 9 bases stayed unmatched. This CDR3 spans 15 amino acids. In regard to this clone: The antigen remains undetermined.

The assay was immunoSEQ multiplex PCR, and TCRdb's table has in-frame clones only and misses some. Here the sample spans some 50,000 clones, around nine tenths being singletons. The clonotype was recovered from an adult with an advanced solid tumor such as melanoma, head and neck, liver or kidney cancer. The source material was CD4+ or CD8+ T cells sorted from blood, sampled in a trial of the OX40 agonist ivuxolimab. The genes are TRBV9 and TRBJ2-7, with 9 bases lining up with TRBD1. For the CDR3, the DNA is TGTGCCAGCAGCGCAACAGGGGGCGCATCCCACGAGCAGTACTTC. This translates into CASSATGGASHEQYF.